The 21 T cell receptor beta chains below were found in one sample sequenced in a study of identical twins. TCRdb ran MiXCR on the 5' RACE reads and lists one entry per CDR3 protein. The repertoire holds some 230,000 distinct CDR3 sequences, with 6.5% as singletons. These records were also assigned to another study, of T cells expressing NK-cell markers.

The material sequenced was CD8+ T cells sorted from blood. Receptors originate from a woman aged 18-35 years in good health.

This clonotype came up a few times. The rearrangement joins TRBV6-5 to TRBJ1-1; a weak D match, TRBD1 (6 bases). V was pared by 2 bases and J by 7 bases, with 11 bases between. Per the germline V gene, CDR1 is MNHEY and CDR2 is SVGAGI. The CDR3 sequence is 13 residues long. The CDR3 region is CASSYNREDEAFF. The CDR3 region has the DNA TGTGCCAGCAGTTACAACAGGGAAGATGAAGCTTTCTTT.

By share, this clonotype counts as medium-sized. The chain links TRBV15 to TRBJ2-6; D ambiguous. Germline V lookup: CDR1 LNHNV, CDR2 YYDKDF (reference sequence). There are 15 residues in the CDR3. The V and J ends lost 0 bases and 0 bases respectively, with 3 bases between them. The CDR3 loop is CATSRDNSGANVLTF. In DNA form, the CDR3 reads TGTGCCACCAGCAGAGACAACTCTGGGGCCAACGTCCTGACTTTC.

The V gene is TRBV9, the J gene TRBJ2-1; TRBD2 matches 7 bases. The ends lost 7 bases at V and 8 bases at J; junction bases unmatched: 15. Germline V gene data show CDR1 as SGDLS and CDR2 as YYNGEE. The CDR3 contains 15 residues. The CDR3 here is CASALGRLALDEQFF. For the CDR3, the DNA is TGTGCCAGCGCGCTGGGACGACTAGCTCTGGATGAGCAGTTCTTC.

A few counts support this clonotype. The genes are TRBV27 and TRBJ2-7; D unresolved. The CDR3 runs 13 residues. Germline CDR1 reads MNHEY; CDR2 reads SMNVEV (reference sequence). V lost 3 bases and J lost 4, with 10 bases in between. CDR3 DNA: TGTGCCAGCAGTTTGGCCAGACAATACGAGCAGTACTTC. Translating it yields CASSLARQYEQYF.

This clonotype has only a few counts. The rearrangement links TRBV7-2 to TRBJ2-3; D may be TRBD2 (7 bases). This CDR3 comprises 14 residues. Trimming removed 2 bases from V and 6 bases from J, with 12 bases in between. CDR1 SGHTA and CDR2 FQGNSA come from the germline V gene. DNA of the CDR3: TGTGCCAGCAGCTTATGGGGGGGCAGGGATACGCAGTATTTT. Encoded protein: CASSLWGGRDTQYF.

A few counts support this clonotype. The genes are TRBV9 and TRBJ2-1; 7 positions agree with TRBD2. The CDR3 has 15 residues. V trimming: 0 bases; J trimming: 5 bases; junction bases outside the gene matches: 5. CDR1 is SGDLS, CDR2 YYNGEE, per germline. CDR3 amino acids: CASSVGGGPDNEQFF. The CDR3 DNA follows: TGTGCCAGCAGCGTAGGGGGGGGACCGGACAATGAGCAGTTCTTC.

This clonotype occurred many times. J is TRBJ1-1 and V is TRBV29-1, with 8 bases fitting TRBD1. The J segment lost 4 bases and the V segment lost 7 bases, leaving 5 bases of the junction unmatched. This CDR3 has 12 amino acids. CDR1 SQVTM and CDR2 ANQGSEA come from the germline V gene. The CDR3 loop reads CSADGQGTEAFF. The CDR3 nucleotides read TGCAGCGCTGATGGACAGGGCACTGAAGCTTTCTTT.

The CDR3 here is CASSTDRLVSYEQYF. CDR3 bases: TGTGCCAGCAGCACAGACCGATTAGTCTCCTACGAGCAGTACTTC. The V and J genes are TRBV5-5 and TRBJ2-7; the D is unclear. V lost 4 bases and J 0 bases, leaving 14 bases between the germline ends. Per the germline V gene, CDR1 is SGHKS and CDR2 is YYEKEE (reference sequence). The CDR3 runs 15 residues.

This clonotype was recorded many times. The chain links TRBV16 to TRBJ2-7, with D uncertain. From germline, CDR1 is KGHSY and CDR2 FQNENV. Trimming took 8 bases from V and 0 from J, leaving 14 bases between them. CDR3 size: 14 residues. CDR3 sequence (DNA): TGTGCCAGCCCCCGTTTTGAGGACTCCTACGAGCAGTACTTC. It translates to CASPRFEDSYEQYF.

There are many counts of this clonotype. V and J are TRBV11-2 and TRBJ1-1, with 9 bases matching TRBD1. The CDR3 has 15 residues. Germline CDR1 is SGHAT and CDR2 is FQNNGV. V lost 6 bases to trimming and J lost 6 bases; unmatched junction nucleotides: 11. CDR3 nucleotides: TGTGCCAGCAGGAGGCCGGGACAGGGTTACCCTGAAGCTTTCTTT. This codes for CASRRPGQGYPEAFF.

This clonotype was counted ten times or more. This chain links TRBV6-1 with TRBJ2-3; possibly TRBD1 for D (6 bases). Looked up from germline, CDR1 is MNHNS and CDR2 is SASEGT. The CDR3 has 13 amino acids. Trimming took 7 bases from V and 4 from J, leaving 12 bases between them. DNA for the CDR3: TGTGCCAGCACCGCAGGACAGCCAGATACGCAGTATTTT. It specifies CASTAGQPDTQYF.

This clonotype was seen more than once but under ten times. The chain is built from TRBV18 and TRBJ1-5; D is undetermined. V lost 3 bases and J lost 0, with 15 bases in between. The CDR3 covers 17 residues. Germline CDR1 is KGHSH and CDR2 is LQKENI. CDR3 sequence reads: CASSPLDYAHSNQPQHF. As DNA, the CDR3 is TGTGCCAGCTCACCTTTGGATTATGCCCATAGCAATCAGCCCCAGCATTTT.

The V gene is TRBV2, the J gene TRBJ2-5; perhaps D is TRBD1 or TRBD2 (5 bases each). Per the germline V gene, CDR1 is SNHLY and CDR2 is FYNNEI. The V and J ends lost 8 bases and 2 bases respectively, with 9 bases between them. This CDR3 is built from 12 residues. The CDR3 nucleotides are TGTGCCAGCCTCGGGGCACAAGAGACCCAGTACTTC. This encodes CASLGAQETQYF.

In its sample, this clonotype was seen a few times. The chain recombines TRBV2 with TRBJ2-7; 13 positions agree with TRBD2. Germline CDR1 and CDR2: SNHLY and FYNNEI. Trimming took 6 bases from V and 6 from J; bases not matched to a gene: 8. The CDR3 contains 15 residues. The CDR3 is CASRGGLAGLAEQYF. The CDR3 nucleotides are TGTGCCAGCAGAGGGGGACTAGCGGGACTGGCCGAGCAGTACTTC.

There are many counts of this clonotype. This sequence joins TRBV10-2 and TRBJ1-2, with D unclear. The ends were cut back, 3 bases at V and 4 bases at J, with 9 bases in the middle. The CDR3 is made up of 13 amino acids. Germline V gene sequence: CDR1 WSHSY, CDR2 SAAADI. CDR3 protein: CASSDVPVYGYTF. The CDR3 DNA reads as TGCGCCAGCAGTGATGTTCCCGTCTATGGCTACACCTTC.

A few counts support this clonotype. The chain couples TRBV5-1 to TRBJ1-1; D not certain. The CDR3 contains 16 residues. CDR1 is SGHRS, CDR2 YFSETQ, per germline. The germline V and J ends were trimmed by 1 base and 0 bases, with 13 bases remaining between them. In DNA form, the CDR3 reads TGCGCCAGCAGCTTGAGGACCCTTGGGGTGAACACTGAAGCTTTCTTT. It encodes CASSLRTLGVNTEAFF.

V usage is TRBV11-2 and J usage is TRBJ2-7; maybe TRBD2 (7 bases). The germline CDR1 and CDR2 sequences are SGHAT and FQNNGV. Trimming took 5 bases from V and 5 from J, leaving 19 bases between them. This CDR3 has 15 amino acids. The CDR3 loop is CASSRRGGEYDEQYF. Written as DNA, the CDR3 is TGTGCCAGCAGCCGGCGAGGGGGGGAGTACGACGAGCAGTACTTC.

This clonotype has at least ten counts. The genes are TRBV5-1 and TRBJ2-1; D is unresolved. V was trimmed by 4 bases and J by 7 bases, leaving 9 bases between them. The CDR3 sequence is 12 residues long. CDR1 is SGHRS and CDR2 is YFSETQ in the germline V gene. The CDR3 loop is CASSPVTNEQFF. In nucleotides, the CDR3 is TGCGCCAGCAGCCCCGTAACGAATGAGCAGTTCTTC. The variable domain in full, with the rest retrieved from reference TRBV5-1 and TRBJ2-1, is KAGVTQTPRYLIKTRGQQVTLSCSPISGHRSVSWYQQTPGQGLQFLFEYFSETQRNKGNFPGRFSGRQFSNSRSEMNVSTLELGDSALYLCASSPVTNEQFFGPGTRLTVL.

This rearrangement joins TRBV7-6 to TRBJ2-1, with TRBD1 identical over 7 bases. V lost 2 bases and J lost 4; bases outside the gene matches: 8. This CDR3 has 16 residues. Per germline, CDR1 SGHVS and CDR2 FNYEAQ. DNA for the CDR3: TGTGCCAGCAGCTTAAACCGGGACAGAGAATACAATGAGCAGTTCTTC. Protein product: CASSLNRDREYNEQFF.

This clonotype was recorded a few times. The chain links TRBV11-2 to TRBJ2-3; D assignment may be TRBD1 or TRBD2 (5 bases each). Per germline, CDR1 SGHAT and CDR2 FQNNGV. CDR3 length: 15 amino acids. Between the trimmed V and J ends, which lost 2 bases and 4 bases, there was a span of 13 bases. CDR3 sequence: CASSLNVGDADTQYF. CDR3 sequence (DNA): TGTGCCAGCAGCTTAAATGTGGGGGACGCAGATACGCAGTATTTT.

In its sample, this clonotype was seen a few times. The chain has TRBV29-1 and TRBJ1-2, with D possibly being TRBD1 (5 bases). Per the germline V gene, CDR1 is SQVTM and CDR2 is ANQGSEA. The V gene lost 0 bases and the J gene lost 4 bases, with 9 bases spanning the gap. The CDR3 loop spans 13 amino acids. CDR3 loop: CSVEDRARYGYTF. CDR3 nucleotide sequence: TGCAGCGTTGAAGACAGGGCCCGCTATGGCTACACCTTC.